Given below is one T cell receptor (beta chain) in context. What it recognizes is unknown. This CDR3 region has 16 residues. Both TRBC1 and TRBC2 were covered by a beta constant-region primer of two equimolar oligonucleotides. Ligated cDNA was amplified by four rounds of PCR with nested alpha and beta constant-region primers and SP2. An oligonucleotide with the SP2 primer and a 12-nucleotide UMI was ligated to the cDNA 3' end. TCRdb re-derived calls from the UMI-ligation and nested PCR reads in MiXCR, one entry per CDR3 protein. The table lists about 22,000 distinct CDR3 sequences, over 7% of them singletons. The data were taken from a study of naive and memory T cell subsets. Findings of the study overall: Naive and memory subsets had different power law exponents for TCR abundance. Each distinct alpha or beta sequence counts as one clonotype.

This TCR came from a human donor in good health. Sequenced material: central memory CD8+ T cells from blood. The chain joins TRBV21-1 to TRBJ2-3; the table calls TRBD2, which could not be checked here. TRBV21-1 is a recognized pseudogene. The CDR3 spells CASSKEREVCTDTQYF. CDR3 coding DNA: TGTGCCAGCAGCAAGGAACGGGAGGTCTGCACAGATACGCAGTATTTT.